This entry lists 19 T cell receptor beta chains sequenced from one sample in a study of post-analysis software for immune sequencing data. Notes on the study in general: TRBV segments more frequent in patients than in controls numbered five and included TRBV5-6, TRBV5-1 and TRBV20-1.

These receptors' antigens are unknown. Unique-molecular-identifier-tagged TCR beta cDNA libraries were used. Each CDR3 protein is one row after TCRdb ran MiXCR on the PCR reads. Of around 710,000 distinct CDR3 sequences listed, roughly 46% are singletons. Sequenced input: blood. The origin of the receptors is a girl aged 5-17 years with multiple sclerosis.

The V gene is TRBV12-3 or TRBV12-4, the J gene TRBJ1-1; D not resolved. The ends were cut back, 3 bases at V and 6 bases at J, with 14 bases in the middle. CDR3 length equals 14 residues. The CDR3 DNA follows: TGTGCCAGCAGTTTTTTTGGCACGGGCGCTGAAGCTTTCTTT. This translates into CASSFFGTGAEAFF.

The rearrangement joins TRBV5-1 to TRBJ2-5; TRBD1 matches 7 bases. Germline assignment: CDR1 SGHRS and CDR2 YFSETQ. V was pared by 5 bases and J by 2 bases, with 9 bases of the junction left unmatched. This CDR3 has 15 amino acids. This chain's CDR3 is CASRDTGTVQETQYF. In nucleotides, the CDR3 is TGCGCCAGCAGAGACACCGGGACAGTTCAAGAGACCCAGTACTTC.

The V gene is TRBV11-2, the J gene TRBJ2-6, with 7 bases identical to TRBD1. The CDR3 contains 15 residues. Germline CDR1 SGHAT, CDR2 FQNNGV. With 5 bases clipped from V and 0 bases from J, the junction kept 1 base outside the gene matches. The CDR3 protein is CASSRTGSGANVLTF. The CDR3, as DNA: TGTGCCAGCAGCAGGACAGGCTCTGGGGCCAACGTCCTGACTTTC. Full variable domain (remainder filled in from reference TRBV11-2 and TRBJ2-6): EAGVAQSPRYKIIEKRQSVAFWCNPISGHATLYWYQQILGQGPKLLIQFQNNGVVDDSQLPKDRFSAERLKGVDSTLKIQPAKLEDSAVYLCASSRTGSGANVLTFGAGSRLTVL.

This clonotype was detected a few times. The rearrangement links TRBV6-6 to TRBJ2-5; D gene unclear. Germline-derived CDR1 and CDR2 are MNHNY and SVGAGI (reference sequence). V dropped 8 bases and J dropped 4 bases, with 5 bases sitting between them. This CDR3 has 10 residues. The CDR3 protein is CASRSETQYF. DNA of the CDR3: TGTGCCAGCCGCTCAGAGACCCAGTACTTC.

This clonotype has a count of ten or more. The rearrangement joins TRBV30 to TRBJ2-1; TRBD2 matches at 15 bases. This CDR3 spans 15 amino acids. The trim removed 5 bases at V and 7 bases at J, leaving 6 bases unmatched. Germline CDR1 and CDR2: GTSNPN and SVGIG (reference sequence). The CDR3 DNA reads TGTGCCTGGGACCCCGGACTAGCGGGAGGGAATGAGCAGTTCTTC. Encoded protein: CAWDPGLAGGNEQFF.

As for this clonotype: Sequence at one end of the junction differs from germline and may be a read error. The chain carries TRBV7-9 and TRBJ2-6; either TRBD1 or TRBD2 may fit D (5 bases each). Germline CDR1 is SEHNR and CDR2 is FQNEAQ (reference sequence). The CDR3 covers 18 residues. The CDR3 region is CTSSLRDERPERANVLTF. CDR3 bases: TGTACCAGCAGCCTCCGGGACGAGCGGCCGGAGAGGGCCAACGTCCTGACTTTC.

The chain's CDR3 is CASSLAFDRGREQYF. For the CDR3, the DNA is TGCGCCAGCAGCTTGGCCTTCGACAGGGGGCGCGAGCAGTACTTC. This sequence joins TRBV5-1 and TRBJ2-7; 10 bases align to TRBD1. Trimming removed 0 bases from V and 6 bases from J; junction bases left unmatched: 6. Germline CDR1 reads SGHRS; CDR2 reads YFSETQ. The CDR3 is 15 amino acids. Variable domain in full (rest from reference TRBV5-1 and TRBJ2-7): KAGVTQTPRYLIKTRGQQVTLSCSPISGHRSVSWYQQTPGQGLQFLFEYFSETQRNKGNFPGRFSGRQFSNSRSEMNVSTLELGDSALYLCASSLAFDRGREQYFGPGTRLTVT.

V usage is TRBV27 and J usage is TRBJ2-1; D not certain. The J call is in doubt because the DNA end fits TRBJ2-7 better. There are 14 residues in the CDR3. Germline CDR1 and CDR2: MNHEY and SMNVEV (reference sequence). The CDR3 sequence is CASSLSSSNHEQYF. CDR3 nucleotide sequence: TGTGCCAGCAGTTTATCCTCCTCCAATCACGAGCAGTACTTC.

The V gene is TRBV20-1, the J gene TRBJ1-2, with D possibly matching TRBD1 (5 bases). V was clipped by 4 bases and J by 8 bases, with 14 bases between them. The CDR3 is 12 residues long. In germline, CDR1 is DFQATT, CDR2 SNEGSKA (reference sequence). The CDR3 DNA sequence: TGCAGTGCTATGGCCGGGACGGGAGGCTACACCTTC. It is translated as CSAMAGTGGYTF.

V is TRBV6-5 and J is TRBJ2-1; no clear D. Trimming shortened V by 2 bases and J by 7 bases, and 9 bases separated the two germline ends. CDR1 and CDR2 from the germline V gene are MNHEY and SVGAGI. The CDR3 totals 13 residues. The CDR3 nucleotides read TGTGCCAGCAGTTACACCCAGTGGAATGAGCAGTTCTTC. Amino acid sequence: CASSYTQWNEQFF.

This clonotype has only a few counts. V usage is TRBV20-1 and J usage is TRBJ2-3; D gene uncertain. V was pared by 3 bases and J by 3 bases, with 7 bases between. This CDR3 spans 12 amino acids. The germline V gene encodes CDR1 DFQATT and CDR2 SNEGSKA (reference sequence). The CDR3 loop is CSASWNTDTQYF. For the CDR3, the DNA is TGCAGTGCTAGCTGGAATACAGATACGCAGTATTTT.

The chain uses TRBV24-1 and TRBJ2-1, with 7 positions matching TRBD1. The CDR3 is 16 amino acids. From germline, CDR1 is KGHDR and CDR2 SFDVKD. Germline trimming cut 0 bases from V and 3 bases from J; bases unmatched to any gene: 4. The CDR3 DNA is TGTGCCACCAGTGATTTGTACAGGGGACACTACAATGAGCAGTTCTTC. Protein product: CATSDLYRGHYNEQFF.

The genes are TRBV24-1 and TRBJ2-6, with D possibly matching TRBD2 (6 bases). V was trimmed by 10 bases and J by 0 bases, leaving 12 bases between them. The germline gives CDR1 KGHDR, CDR2 SFDVKD. The CDR3 extends over 15 amino acids. The CDR3 loop reads CATARGSSGANVLTF. The DNA of the CDR3 is TGTGCCACGGCGCGGGGTAGCTCTGGGGCCAACGTCCTGACTTTC.

The genes are TRBV12-3 or TRBV12-4 and TRBJ2-7; 7 positions match TRBD1. CDR3 length: 14 amino acids. Germline trimming cut 5 bases from V and 7 bases from J; bases unmatched to any gene: 11. CDR3 nucleotide sequence: TGTGCCAGCAGTGCTGGACAGGTTCTAAATGAGCAGTACTTC. Translation: CASSAGQVLNEQYF.

This clonotype was picked up a small number of times. This rearrangement joins TRBV6-5 to TRBJ2-7, with TRBD1 matching 8 bases. The V segment lost 8 bases and the J segment 4 bases; nucleotides outside the gene matches: 7. From germline, CDR1 is MNHEY and CDR2 SVGAGI. The CDR3 runs to 13 residues. The CDR3 region is CASARDRPYEQYF. In DNA form, the CDR3 reads TGTGCCAGCGCCCGGGACAGGCCTTACGAGCAGTACTTC.

The chain employs TRBV5-6 and TRBJ1-1; the D is unclear. The CDR3 is 15 residues long. The V gene's germline CDR1 is SGHDT and CDR2 YYEEEE. The germline V and J ends were trimmed by 0 bases and 0 bases, with 9 bases remaining between them. The CDR3 bases are TGTGCCAGCAGCTTGGGTGGAGTCATGAACACTGAAGCTTTCTTT. It is translated as CASSLGGVMNTEAFF.

This clonotype turned up a few times. The V and J genes are TRBV7-8 and TRBJ2-1; 8 bases agree with TRBD1. Germline V gene sequence: CDR1 SGHVS, CDR2 FQNEAQ. This CDR3 region has 14 residues. J was trimmed by 8 bases and V by 5 bases; bases with no gene match: 8. CDR3 coding DNA: TGTGCCAGCAGCCCAAGGACAGGGAGCGATGAGCAGTTCTTC. Translating gives CASSPRTGSDEQFF.

The table lists this clonotype with a count of one. The rearrangement uses TRBV7-9 and TRBJ1-5; maybe TRBD1 (6 bases). Trimming took 2 bases from V and 4 from J, leaving 9 bases between them. The CDR3 has 14 residues. Germline-derived CDR1 and CDR2 are SEHNR and FQNEAQ (reference sequence). The CDR3 coding sequence is TGTGCCAGCAGCTTAAAGGGGGTAAATCAGCCCCAGCATTTT. Its translation is CASSLKGVNQPQHF.

This clonotype has just a few counts. The V gene is TRBV7-2, the J gene TRBJ2-7; D might be TRBD2 (6 bases). CDR1 SGHTA and CDR2 FQGNSA come from the germline V gene. This CDR3 is built from 18 residues. Deletions cut 2 bases from V and 4 bases from J, with 24 bases between. In DNA form, the CDR3 reads TGTGCCAGCAGCTTAAGTGGTAGGGCGGGAACGGGGAGGTACGAGCAGTACTTC. It translates to CASSLSGRAGTGRYEQYF.